Listed below are T cell receptor beta chains from one sample, sequenced in a study of T cell responses to AZD1222 COVID-19 vaccine. Sequencing used immunoSEQ multiplex PCR; TCRdb keeps in-frame clones, though not all of them. The sample has tens of thousands of clones, approximately 89% seen once. This material consisted of peripheral blood, taken 28 days after the second AZD1222 dose. These receptors were taken from an adult who received the AZD1222 COVID-19 vaccine. CDR3s include the opening cysteine and the closing phenylalanine or tryptophan. A D gene is named only where the DNA matches it firmly. The size field is filled for only some rows; it gives once, few, many or a size class.

-,-,TRBV30,TRBJ2-1,TGTGCCTGGAGTGGGCGACGGCGTGGAGGGAATGAGCAGTTCTTC,CAWSGRRRGGNEQFF
TRBD2,-,TRBV5-1,TRBJ2-7,TGCGCCAGCAGTTCCAGCCTCGGGGGGTCCGCCTACGAGCAGTACTTC,CASSSSLGGSAYEQYF
-,-,TRBV29-1,TRBJ2-5,TGCAGCGTTGAAGGCGGGGACCACCATTGGGAGACCCAGTACTTC,CSVEGGDHHWETQYF
-,-,TRBV19,TRBJ1-5,TGTGCCAGTAGATCACCCCGGACTAACAATCAGCCCCAGCATTTT,CASRSPRTNNQPQHF
-,-,TRBV30,TRBJ2-2,TGTGCCTGGGGCCCTCTGGCCCCCAACACCGGGGAGCTGTTTTTT,CAWGPLAPNTGELFF
-,-,TRBV4-2,TRBJ2-2,TGTGCCAGCGACCTTGGGACAAACACCGGGGAGCTGTTTTTT,CASDLGTNTGELFF
TRBD1,-,TRBV30,TRBJ1-2,TGTGCCTGGAGAGGGTACCGGACAGGGAACTATGGCTACACCTTC,CAWRGYRTGNYGYTF
TRBD1,-,TRBV5-1,TRBJ1-1,TGCGCCAGCAGCTACGACAGGGCCCGGGGTTTCTTT,CASSYDRARGFF
-,once,TRBV7-3,TRBJ2-5,TGTGCCAGCAGCTTACCGGGACTGGAAGAGACCCAGTACTTC,CASSLPGLEETQYF
TRBD1,-,TRBV7-9,TRBJ1-5,TGTGCCAGCAGCTTAGAGGGCAGGGGGCAGCCCCAGCATTTT,CASSLEGRGQPQHF
-,-,TRBV27,TRBJ2-2,TGTGCCAGCAGTTTATCCGGTTCGGTAGCCGGGGAGCTGTTTTTT,CASSLSGSVAGELFF
TRBD2,-,TRBV9,TRBJ2-3,TGTGCCAGCAGCGCCCCCAGGCTTTCCGGGAGGGGGGAGAGCACAGATACGCAGTATTTT,CASSAPRLSGRGESTDTQYF
-,-,TRBV7-2,TRBJ2-2,TGTGCCAGCAGCCCCCGTGGGAATAGCGCAAACACCGGGGAGCTGTTTTTT,CASSPRGNSANTGELFF